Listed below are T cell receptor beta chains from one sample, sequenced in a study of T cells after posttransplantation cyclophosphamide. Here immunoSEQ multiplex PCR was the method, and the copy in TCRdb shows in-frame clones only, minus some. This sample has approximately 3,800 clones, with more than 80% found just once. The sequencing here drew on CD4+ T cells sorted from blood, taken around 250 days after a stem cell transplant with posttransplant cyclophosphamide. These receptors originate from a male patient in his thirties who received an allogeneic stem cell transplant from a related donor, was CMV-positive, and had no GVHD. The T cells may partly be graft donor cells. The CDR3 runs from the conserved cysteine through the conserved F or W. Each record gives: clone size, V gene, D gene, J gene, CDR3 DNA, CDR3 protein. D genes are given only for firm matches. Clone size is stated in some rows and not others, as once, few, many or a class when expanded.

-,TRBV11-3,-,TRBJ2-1,TGTGCCAGCAGCTCCAGGGCAGGGCGCTCCTACAATGAGCAGTTCTTC,CASSSRAGRSYNEQFF
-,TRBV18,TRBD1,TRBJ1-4,TGTGCCAGCTCACCCTTGACCTGGGACAGATCGACGACTAATGAAAAACTGTTTTTT,CASSPLTWDRSTTNEKLFF
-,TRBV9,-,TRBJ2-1,TGTGCCAGCAGCGTATTAGCGGCTAGTCTCAATGAGCAGTTCTTC,CASSVLAASLNEQFF
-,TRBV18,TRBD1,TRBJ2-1,TGTGCCAGCTCACCACTGGGACAGGGGGACGAGCAGTTCTTC,CASSPLGQGDEQFF
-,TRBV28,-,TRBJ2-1,TGTGCCAGCAGTACACCGGGTCGATTATACAATGAGCAGTTCTTC,CASSTPGRLYNEQFF
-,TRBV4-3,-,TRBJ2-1,TGCGCCAGCAGCCAAGATGGTACCACTCAAGCGCAGTTCTTC,CASSQDGTTQAQFF
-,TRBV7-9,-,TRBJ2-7,TGTGCCAGCAGCTACCGGACAGACTACGAGCAGTACTTC,CASSYRTDYEQYF
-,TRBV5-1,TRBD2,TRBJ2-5,TGCGCCAGCAGCTTGGCAGGTTATAGCGGGCCCGGAGTAGAGACCCAGTACTTC,CASSLAGYSGPGVETQYF
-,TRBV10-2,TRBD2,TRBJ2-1,TGCGCCAGCAGAAATTTCCTAGCGGGGGACAATGAGCAGTTCTTC,CASRNFLAGDNEQFF
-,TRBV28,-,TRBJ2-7,TGTGCCAGCAGCCTACCGGCGGGTATCGAGCAGTACTTC,CASSLPAGIEQYF
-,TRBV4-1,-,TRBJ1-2,TGCGCCAGCAGCCAAGTGTGGGAGGGAGGCTACACCTTC,CASSQVWEGGYTF
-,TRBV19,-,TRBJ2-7,TGTGCCAGTAGTATACGGGGAAGCTCCTACGAGCAGTACTTC,CASSIRGSSYEQYF
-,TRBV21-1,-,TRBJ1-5,TGTGCCAGCAGCAAAAGGAGGGACAGGAGGCAGCCCCAGCATTTT,CASSKRRDRRQPQHF
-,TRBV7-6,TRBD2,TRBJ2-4,TGTGCCAGCAGCTTAGATAGCGGGAGCAACATTCAGTACTTC,CASSLDSGSNIQYF
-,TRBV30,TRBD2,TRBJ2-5,TGTGCCTGGAGGGATTTTTCGGGACTAGTGAAAGAGACCCAGTACTTC,CAWRDFSGLVKETQYF
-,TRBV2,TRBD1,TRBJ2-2,TGTGCCAGCAGCTACAGGGGGCAGAGCACCGGGGAGCTGTTTTTT,CASSYRGQSTGELFF
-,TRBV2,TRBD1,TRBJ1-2,TGTGCCAGCAAAAGACAGGGCAGCGGCTACACCTTC,CASKRQGSGYTF
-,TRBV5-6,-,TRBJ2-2,TGTGCCAGCAGACTCCAGTCTCTGCGGACCGGGAAGCTGTTTTTT,CASRLQSLRTGKLFF
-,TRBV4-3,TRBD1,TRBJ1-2,TGCGCCAGCAGCCAAGACCGGACAGGGCCATACTATGGCTACACCTTC,CASSQDRTGPYYGYTF
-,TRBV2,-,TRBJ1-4,TGTGCCAGCCAGCGGCCAACTAATGAAAAACTGTTTTTT,CASQRPTNEKLFF
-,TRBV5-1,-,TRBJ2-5,TGCGCCAGCAGCTCTTCGGAAGAGACCCAGTACTTC,CASSSSEETQYF
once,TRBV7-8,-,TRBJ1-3,TGTGCCAGCAGCTTATTGGGGCAGGCCTCTGGAAACACCATATATTTT,CASSLLGQASGNTIYF
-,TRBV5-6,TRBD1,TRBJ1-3,TGTGCCAGCAGCTTGATGACGATGACAGGGCGGAGAAACACCATATATTTT,CASSLMTMTGRRNTIYF
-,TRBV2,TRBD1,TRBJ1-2,TGTGCCAGCAGGGAACAGGGGGCGAGGGACACCTTC,CASREQGARDTF
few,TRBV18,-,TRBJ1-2,TGTGCCAGCTCACCTAACAAGGAGGGCTACACCTTC,CASSPNKEGYTF
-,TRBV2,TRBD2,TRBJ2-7,TGTGCCACAGGGACTAGCGGCGCCTACGAGCAGTACTTC,CATGTSGAYEQYF
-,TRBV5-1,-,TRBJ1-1,TGCGCCAGCAGCGTCGAGGTTCACACTGAAGCTTTCTTT,CASSVEVHTEAFF
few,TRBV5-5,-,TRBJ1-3,TGTGCCAGCAGCTTGTTTGTCGGGGGTCTGAGGTCTGGAAACACCATATATTTT,CASSLFVGGLRSGNTIYF
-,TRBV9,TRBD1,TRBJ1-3,TGTGCCAGCAGCGTAGCTCCAAGGACAGGGGGAAACACCATATATTTT,CASSVAPRTGGNTIYF
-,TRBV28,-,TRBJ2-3,TGTGCCAGCAGTTTACCGGGAATTACGCAGTATTTT,CASSLPGITQYF
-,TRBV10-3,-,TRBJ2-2,TGTGCCACCCGGGGTGGCACCGGGGAGCTGTTTTTT,CATRGGTGELFF
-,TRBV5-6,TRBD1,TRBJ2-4,TGTGCCAGCAGCTTGCAGGGGGCGCGTGACATTCAGTACTTC,CASSLQGARDIQYF
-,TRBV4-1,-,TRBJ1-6,TGCGCCAGCAGCCAAGATCCCGGGATGGGAGATAGGCGTTCACCCCTCCACTTT,CASSQDPGMGDRRSPLHF
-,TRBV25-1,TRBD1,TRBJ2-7,TGTGCCAGCAGTTCCACCGGGACAGGGGGTCCCGAGCAGTACTTC,CASSSTGTGGPEQYF
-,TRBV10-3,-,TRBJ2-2,TGTGCCATCAGTCCGCGGGATTTGATCCCCGGGGAGCTGTTTTTT,CAISPRDLIPGELFF
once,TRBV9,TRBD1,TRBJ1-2,TGTGCCAGCAGCGGTTCCGGGACAGGGGGCCTCGGCTACACCTTC,CASSGSGTGGLGYTF
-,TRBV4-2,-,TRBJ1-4,TGTGCCAGCAGCCAAGGAGGGCGCGGCGAAAAACTGTTTTTT,CASSQGGRGEKLFF
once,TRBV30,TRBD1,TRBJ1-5,TGTGCCTGGGCCGGGACAGGGGGACAGCCCCAGCATTTT,CAWAGTGGQPQHF
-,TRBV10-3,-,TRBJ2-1,TGTGCCACTACCTCGAACAATGAGCAGTTCTTC,CATTSNNEQFF
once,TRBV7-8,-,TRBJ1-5,TGTGCCAGCAGCTTAGTGGCCAGGCATCAGCCCCAGCATTTT,CASSLVARHQPQHF
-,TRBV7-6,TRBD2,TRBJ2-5,TGTGCCAGCAGCTCGAGGACTAGCGGGAGGGCCAATGGAGAGACCCAGTACTTC,CASSSRTSGRANGETQYF
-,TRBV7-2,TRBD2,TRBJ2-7,TGTGCCAGCAGCTTATTTGTGGCGACTAGCACCTACGAGCAGTACTTC,CASSLFVATSTYEQYF